This T cell receptor (beta chain) appears in the sequencing data of a study of a mutant IDH1 vaccine in newly diagnosed glioma (dated by TCRdb to the early 2020s). For the wider study: In the chemotherapy-containing groups, vaccination started alongside temozolomide cycles, whereas in patients who had radiotherapy alone it started 4-6 weeks after radiotherapy. Peripheral blood was collected at six visits: V03 (baseline), V05, V07, V10, V12 and V13. The week-35 safety follow-up was designated visit V12, and the week-47 end of study was designated visit V13. Of the approximately 35 treated patients, around 62% were male and approximately 38% were female, and a mean age of around 40 years was recorded. Prior to enrollment, standard therapy consisting of radiotherapy alone, temozolomide alone, or radiochemotherapy with temozolomide had been administered to patients, with the combination being received by most patients. For exploratory analyses, roughly 25 treated patients had longitudinal TCRB deep sequencing done wherever samples were available. Overall study outcomes, separate from this receptor: Immune responses induced by the vaccine were seen in over 80% of patients across multiple MHC alleles. Selection of PBMC samples for TCRB deep sequencing was based on availability. Pseudoprogression appeared unrelated to alterations in the top peripheral T cell clonotypes detected by TCRB sequencing. The authors stated that sample limitations prevented analyses of patient blood samples from being reproduced.

CDR1 MDHEN and CDR2 SYDVKM were looked up in the germline V gene. There are 14 amino acids in the CDR3, from cysteine to phenylalanine inclusive. Of all the DNA, just the CDR3 is kept, 42 bases in frame from base 1. V is trimmed back by 7 bases and J by 3 bases, and the junction contains 6 bases that no gene match accounts for. Remarks on this clone: Its antigen specificity is not known. The record has no base qualities; no much larger clone is one base away.

Per the publication, the time point label means: week 47, end of study. A 20-mer mutant IDH1 peptide at 300 micrograms in Montanide made up each vaccine dose, which was injected subcutaneously together with topical imiquimod. Across visits V03 through V10, patients got a total of eight vaccinations, given in weeks 1, 3, 5, 7, 11, 15, 19 and 23. The donors had newly diagnosed IDH1-mutant astrocytomas of WHO grade 3 or 4 that showed loss of nuclear ATRX. The samples were drawn from NOA16, a multicentre, single-arm, open-label phase I trial in Germany that tested a mutant IDH1 peptide vaccine in humans for the first time. The DNeasy Blood and Tissue Kit was used to extract genomic DNA from EDTA blood for TCRB sequencing. Library prep was done by the immunoSEQ multiplex PCR assay. Rearranged TCR beta chain sequences were amplified with the hsTCRB Kit following the manufacturer's protocol. TCRB libraries were sequenced on an Illumina MiSeq. As for the authors' bioinformatics: Demultiplexing, trimming and gene mapping were performed with the kit vendor's proprietary platform. The table was pulled from immuneACCESS by TCRdb, which kept in-frame rearrangements only. Such tables lose some clones; where checked, under half of the loss comes from unresolved V genes, and the rest has no known cause. V, J and clone size are those of that table, while D and trimming were read from the DNA. The sample table holds around 60,000 clones, of which around four fifths were seen once. 3.5% to 4% of the sample is held by the ten biggest clonotypes.

The sequence is built from TRBV28 and TRBJ1-1; a stretch of 9 junction bases matches TRBD1. Source: PBMCs, taken from a glioma patient whose treatment included an IDH1 peptide vaccine. This TCR was recovered from a man aged 25 to 40 with glioma. For the CDR3, the sequence is CASTRTGGYTEAFF. Here is the DNA: TGTGCCAGCACCCGAACAGGGGGCTACACTGAAGCTTTCTTT.